This TCR beta chain was identified in a study of T-cell memory formation after mild COVID-19. Study-level background: Largely, the TCR clusters proved donor specific.

Study-wide results and caveats: Some SARS-CoV-2-responding clones were already detected in memory before infection. Later expanders leaned CD4+, whereas clones that contracted between day 15 and 85 were balanced CD4/CD8. The authors left the SARS-CoV-2 specificity of second-wave clones peaking on day 37 unconfirmed.

MiXCR, applied by TCRdb to the 5' RACE reads, yields one record per CDR3 protein. This repertoire shows some 350,000 distinct CDR3 sequences, roughly 13% found once; its top ten account for about 20%. Many counts were recorded for this clonotype. Its antigen is unknown. CDR3 size: 14 residues. V lost 0 bases to trimming and J lost 2 bases, with 8 bases between them. Looked up from germline, CDR1 is WSHSY and CDR2 is SAAADI. The source material was PBMCs or a T cell subset sorted from them (not recorded which). The TCR comes from a man younger than 35 who had mild COVID-19 (a few samples of this study predate the infection). Cell type and time point are not known. The rearrangement uses TRBV10-2 and TRBJ2-7, with a tentative D call TRBD1 (5 bases). The CDR3 DNA sequence: TGCGCCAGCAGTGAGTCGTGGGGCCCCTACGAGCAGTACTTC. Its protein is CASSESWGPYEQYF.